A single sample is the source of the 3 T cell receptor beta chains below, sequenced in a study of T cells in Graves' hyperthyroidism and ophthalmopathy. TCR beta CDR3 sequences were amplified from RNA transcripts. First-round RT-PCR with HTBI primers amplified the TCR CDR3 region. MiXCR was run by TCRdb on the multiplex PCR reads, yielding one entry per CDR3 protein. Of 150,000 or so distinct CDR3 sequences listed, 9.4% are singletons. Sequences were obtained from blood. The receptors derive from a woman younger than 35 with Graves' hyperthyroidism that later progressed to Graves' ophthalmopathy.

This rearrangement joins TRBV20-1 to TRBJ2-5; D may be TRBD2 (6 bases). The germline V gene encodes CDR1 DFQATT and CDR2 SNEGSKA (reference sequence). With 3 bases removed from V and 1 base from J, the gap between germline ends came to 18 bases. The CDR3 consists of 16 residues. The CDR3 sequence is CSASDWAGQAQETQYF. The DNA for the CDR3 is TGCAGTGCTAGTGATTGGGCGGGGCAAGCCCAAGAGACCCAGTACTTC.

This clonotype was detected ten times or more. This chain joins TRBV7-8 and TRBJ1-5; D remains unclear. V lost 4 bases and J 0 bases, leaving 10 bases between the germline ends. Looked up from germline, CDR1 is SGHVS and CDR2 is FQNEAQ. The CDR3 has 15 amino acids. The chain's CDR3 is CASSYSRDSNQPQHF. The CDR3 coding sequence is TGTGCCAGCAGCTATTCTAGGGATAGCAATCAGCCCCAGCATTTT. Drawing the rest from reference TRBV7-8 and TRBJ1-5, the complete variable domain is GAGVSQSPRYKVAKRGQDVALRCDPISGHVSLFWYQQALGQGPEFLTYFQNEAQLDKSGLPSDRFFAERPEGSVSTLKIQRTQQEDSAVYLCASSYSRDSNQPQHFGDGTRLSIL.

This clonotype was detected ten times or more. This sequence joins TRBV27 and TRBJ2-3; no reliable D call. V gave up 3 bases and J gave up 2 bases, with 18 bases separating them. The CDR3 sequence is 17 residues long. CDR1 MNHEY and CDR2 SMNVEV come from the germline V gene (reference sequence). CDR3 loop: CASSFSPLVAPTDTQYF. The CDR3 nucleotides are TGTGCCAGCAGTTTCTCCCCCCTGGTGGCCCCCACAGATACGCAGTATTTT.